This TCR beta chain was captured by sequencing in a study of T cell responses to AZD1222 COVID-19 vaccine. Study findings and constraints: Spike-specific TCR breadth and depth both grew after two AZD1222 doses. Just a handful of AZD1222 recipients were seropositive at baseline. Only after the peak T cell response were repertoires sampled. The study reported that nearly half of spike-specific TCRs target unmutated variant regions.

Assay used: immunoSEQ multiplex PCR; TCRdb lists only in-frame clones, some missing. The data contain 110,000 to 150,000 clones, around 90% of them seen just once; the ten biggest clones take up 1.9%. As for this clone: Its matching antigen is unknown.

The sample in question was peripheral blood, obtained 28 days after the second AZD1222 dose. This receptor was obtained from an adult who received the AZD1222 COVID-19 vaccine.

The CDR3 region is CASSRQGGRTEAFF. The CDR3, as DNA: TGTGCCAGCAGTCGACAGGGTGGTAGGACTGAAGCTTTCTTT. This chain links TRBV2 with TRBJ1-1; 7 bases agree with TRBD1. Germline V CDR1 and CDR2: SNHLY, FYNNEI. CDR3 size: 14 residues. Unmatched junction bases numbered 8, after V lost 5 bases and J lost 5 bases.